A single T cell receptor beta chain is shown here with its context. Sequencing used immunoSEQ multiplex PCR; TCRdb keeps in-frame clones, though not all of them. Of about 120,000 clones in the sample, 90% were seen once. This sample was taken from a study of control samples from healthy donors and cancer patients. Per the germline V gene, CDR1 is LGHNA and CDR2 is YNFKEQ. There are 15 residues in the CDR3. V dropped 2 bases and J dropped 2 bases, with 11 bases sitting between them. The receptor was isolated from a man aged 40-49 years in good health. What was sequenced was blood. The rearrangement uses TRBV4-2 and TRBJ2-3; tentative D call: TRBD1 (5 bases). CDR3 bases: TGTGCCAGCAGCCAAACCCAGGGCCTCACAGATACGCAGTATTTT. It specifies CASSQTQGLTDTQYF.